The TCR beta chain described here comes from a study of blood T cell repertoires in COVID-19. As handled by the study authors: The assay estimated nucleated cells by amplifying reference gene primers. The data were produced by immunoSEQ multiplex PCR, yet TCRdb's version contains in-frame clones alone and is incomplete. The V and J calls and clone size come from that table; D and trimming were worked out from the DNA. The sample records about 200,000 clones, 80% being singletons. V trimming: 4 bases; J trimming: 0 bases; junction bases outside the gene matches: 7. Per the germline V gene, CDR1 is SGHRS and CDR2 is YFSETQ. This CDR3 spans 15 amino acids. Participants' own reports of clinical history determined their cohort assignment.

Sequenced: PBMCs or T cells enriched from blood (not recorded which). This chain connects TRBV5-1 to TRBJ2-7; 7 bases match TRBD1. The TCR sequence derives from a woman between 40 and 50 years old with acute COVID-19. CDR3 in amino acids: CASSLRQGSSYEQYF. The CDR3, as DNA: TGCGCCAGCAGCCTGCGACAGGGAAGCTCCTACGAGCAGTACTTC.